This TCR beta chain was sequenced in a study of blood T cell repertoires in COVID-19. Study-level information: Acute and convalescent COVID-19 specimens originated in the United States, Italy and Spain.

Germline CDR1 is MNHEY and CDR2 is SMNVEV (reference sequence). The CDR3 runs 13 residues. Trimming pared 4 bases from V and 5 bases from J, leaving 12 bases between. This clone was counted only a few times. TCRdb keeps only in-frame clones here, not all; method: immunoSEQ multiplex PCR. The sample lists about 190,000 clones; around 90% were seen once. The source is a man aged 35-49 years with acute or convalescent COVID-19. This rearrangement joins TRBV27 to TRBJ2-7; possibly TRBD2 for D (6 bases). The sequenced sample consisted of peripheral blood. DNA of the CDR3: TGTGCCAGCAGTTACGGGACTGCCGACGAGCAGTACTTC. It yields the protein CASSYGTADEQYF.